One sample yielded the 10 T cell receptor beta chains listed below, sequenced in a study of breast tumors, draining lymph nodes, adjacent tissues. TCRdb reprocessed the multiplex PCR reads via MiXCR and lists one record per CDR3 protein. This sample has 15,000 to 17,000 distinct CDR3 sequences; around 49% occur once, and the top ten carry roughly 17%. The sample was tumor-adjacent breast tissue. These receptors all come from a female donor with breast cancer. Some clones in this sample may be carry-over from other donors' samples.

By sample share, this clonotype is large (0.1 to 1%). The J gene is TRBJ2-1, the V gene TRBV20-1, with D perhaps matching TRBD2 (5 bases). The length of the CDR3 is 15 residues. Trimming shortened V by 3 bases and J by 5 bases, and 17 bases separated the two germline ends. Looked up from germline, CDR1 is DFQATT and CDR2 is SNEGSKA (reference sequence). The DNA for the CDR3 is TGCAGTGCTAGTGTCCCAGCGGATCTTGACAATGAGCAGTTCTTC. Protein: CSASVPADLDNEQFF.

This clonotype occurred many times. The V and J genes are TRBV6-1 and TRBJ2-7; 11 bases map to TRBD2. The CDR3 covers 15 residues. V gave up 5 bases and J gave up 0 bases; unmatched junction bases: 3. Per germline, CDR1 MNHNS and CDR2 SASEGT. The CDR3 is CASSPTSGSSYEQYF. For the CDR3, the DNA is TGTGCCAGCAGTCCTACTAGCGGGAGCTCCTACGAGCAGTACTTC.

Ten or more counts support this clonotype. The chain joins TRBV18 to TRBJ2-7, with D perhaps matching TRBD1 or TRBD2 (5 bases each). Germline V lookup: CDR1 KGHSH, CDR2 LQKENI. The CDR3 runs to 13 residues. Trimming removed 2 bases from V and 7 bases from J, with 12 bases in between. The CDR3 reads CASSPMGVGEQYF. CDR3 coding DNA: TGTGCCAGCTCACCAATGGGGGTGGGAGAGCAGTACTTC.

This clonotype was found many times. The CDR3 DNA is TGTGCCAGCAGTTCGGCTCAAGAGGAGTGGAGTGAGCAGTTCTTC. Its translation: CASSSAQEEWSEQFF. The rearrangement uses TRBV12-3 or TRBV12-4 and TRBJ2-1; D is unresolved. Trimming pared 4 bases from V and 9 bases from J, leaving 19 bases between. The CDR3 length is 15 residues.

In this sample, this clonotype is medium-sized. This sequence joins TRBV2 and TRBJ2-7; no definite D call. V lost 1 base, J lost 2 bases, and 12 bases lay in between. The CDR3 is 15 residues long. From germline, CDR1 is SNHLY and CDR2 FYNNEI. DNA of the CDR3: TGTGCCAGCAGTGAAGAAGCAGGTTCCCCCTACGAGCAGTACTTC. Its translation is CASSEEAGSPYEQYF. Variable domain in full (rest from reference TRBV2 and TRBJ2-7): EPEVTQTPSHQVTQMGQEVILRCVPISNHLYFYWYRQILGQKVEFLVSFYNNEISEKSEIFDDQFSVERPDGSNFTLKIRSTKLEDSAMYFCASSEEAGSPYEQYFGPGTRLTVT.

Within the sample, this clonotype is medium-sized. The chain is built from TRBV20-1 and TRBJ2-5, with 7 bases fitting TRBD1. This CDR3 spans 13 amino acids. Germline trimming cut 5 bases from V and 6 bases from J; bases unmatched to any gene: 9. Per germline, CDR1 DFQATT and CDR2 SNEGSKA (reference sequence). The CDR3 DNA sequence: TGCAGTGCTTGGGACAGTTACCCGAAGACCCAGTACTTC. This translates into CSAWDSYPKTQYF.

This clonotype rates as medium-sized (0.01 to 0.1%). The CDR3 is CASRDRTYEQYF. For the CDR3, the DNA is TGTGCCAGCAGGGATCGGACCTACGAGCAGTACTTC. The chain links TRBV2 to TRBJ2-7; D is undetermined. In germline, CDR1 is SNHLY, CDR2 FYNNEI. The V and J ends lost 6 bases and 2 bases respectively, with 8 bases between them. The CDR3 contains 12 residues. Together with reference TRBV2 and TRBJ2-7, the CDR3 gives the full variable domain: EPEVTQTPSHQVTQMGQEVILRCVPISNHLYFYWYRQILGQKVEFLVSFYNNEISEKSEIFDDQFSVERPDGSNFTLKIRSTKLEDSAMYFCASRDRTYEQYFGPGTRLTVT.

This clonotype appeared many times. The rearrangement uses TRBV18 and TRBJ1-2; perhaps TRBD1 as D (6 bases). Germline loops: CDR1 KGHSH, CDR2 LQKENI. V dropped 4 bases and J dropped 4 bases, with 13 bases sitting between them. This CDR3 has 14 residues. The CDR3, as DNA: TGTGCCAGCTCACTCGACCCCAGGGGCTATGGCTACACCTTC. Its protein is CASSLDPRGYGYTF.

The chain has TRBV11-2 and TRBJ2-5; D is ambiguous. This CDR3 comprises 13 residues. In germline, CDR1 is SGHAT, CDR2 FQNNGV. Between the trimmed V and J ends, which lost 1 base and 5 bases, there was a span of 8 bases. DNA of the CDR3: TGTGCCAGCAGCTTAGGGCTTGGTGAGACCCAGTACTTC. Its protein is CASSLGLGETQYF.

This clonotype was observed many times. The chain has TRBV6-2 or TRBV6-3 and TRBJ2-7; no reliable D call. The germline CDR1 and CDR2 sequences are MNHEY and SVGEGT. The CDR3 spans 15 residues. Trimming removed 3 bases at V and 2 bases at J, with 14 bases between. CDR3 DNA sequence: TGTGCCAGCAGTTATGGCCTAACTACCACCTACGAGCAGTACTTC. As protein: CASSYGLTTTYEQYF.